This TCR beta chain was found in a study of vaccination and CD4 T cells after COVID-19. The wider study: The cells were exposed to overlapping spike peptides originating from SARS-CoV-2, HCoV-NL63, HCoV-OC43 and HCoV-229E for stimulation. Study results and limitations: Early post-infection timepoints were not included, and relatively few convalescent patients were studied. Median SARS-CoV-2-reactive clonotype numbers went from roughly 19 to 38; this increase was not significant.

The CDR3 sequence is 14 residues long. Germline V gene data show CDR1 as LNHDA and CDR2 as SQIVND (reference sequence). Trimming removed 5 bases at V and 3 bases at J, with 13 bases between. Details on this clonotype: Its specificity is not known.

Oncomine TCR Beta short-read sequencing was applied to DNA from cultured CD4+ T cells. DNA came from CD4+ T cells after culture. TCRdb re-derived calls from the PCR reads in MiXCR, one entry per CDR3 protein. Among over 9,000 distinct CDR3 sequences listed, about 39% were seen once. The sample's treatment: roughly ten-day PBMC culture with coronavirus spike peptide pools or control peptides (ViraFEST assay). CD4+ T cells that came from the unexposed donor were collected before the COVID-19 pandemic (2011-2018). The receptor's source is a human donor in good health. Sequencing was performed on CD4+ T cells from blood, cultured in vitro. V and J are TRBV19 and TRBJ1-2; a weak D match, TRBD1 (5 bases). The CDR3 nucleotides are TGTGCCAGTAGTCGGGGGTGGGAGGACTATGGCTACACCTTC. This sequence encodes CASSRGWEDYGYTF.